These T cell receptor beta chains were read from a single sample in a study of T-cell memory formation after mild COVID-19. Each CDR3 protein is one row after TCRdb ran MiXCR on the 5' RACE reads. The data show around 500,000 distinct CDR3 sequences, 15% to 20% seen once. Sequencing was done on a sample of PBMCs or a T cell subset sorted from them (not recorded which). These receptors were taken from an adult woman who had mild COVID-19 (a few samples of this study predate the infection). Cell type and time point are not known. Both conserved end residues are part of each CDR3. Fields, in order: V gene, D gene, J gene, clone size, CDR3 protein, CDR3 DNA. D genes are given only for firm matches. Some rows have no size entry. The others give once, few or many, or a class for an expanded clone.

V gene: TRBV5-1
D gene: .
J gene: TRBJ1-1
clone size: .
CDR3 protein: CASSLTRGEAFF
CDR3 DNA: TGCGCCAGCAGCTTGACGAGGGGTGAAGCTTTCTTT

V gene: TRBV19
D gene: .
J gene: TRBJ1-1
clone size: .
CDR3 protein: CASSVLDGLAFF
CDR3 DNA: TGTGCCAGTAGTGTTTTGGACGGCCTCGCTTTCTTT

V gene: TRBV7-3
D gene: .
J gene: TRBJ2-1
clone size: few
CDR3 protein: CASSLKNRGSSYNEQFF
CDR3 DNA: TGTGCCAGCAGCTTAAAGAACCGGGGTAGCTCCTACAATGAGCAGTTCTTC

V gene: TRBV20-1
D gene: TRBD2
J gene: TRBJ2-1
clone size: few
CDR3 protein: CSASVRLADHNEQFF
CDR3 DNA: TGCAGTGCTAGTGTCCGACTAGCGGATCACAATGAGCAGTTCTTC

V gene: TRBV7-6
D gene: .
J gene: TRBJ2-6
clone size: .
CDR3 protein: CASSLGPWAGANVLTF
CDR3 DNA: TGTGCCAGCAGCTTAGGGCCCTGGGCTGGGGCCAACGTCCTGACTTTC

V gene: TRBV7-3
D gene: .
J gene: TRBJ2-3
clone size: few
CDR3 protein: CASSSNSFSTDTQYF
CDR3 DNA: TGTGCCAGCAGCTCAAACAGCTTTAGCACAGATACGCAGTATTTT

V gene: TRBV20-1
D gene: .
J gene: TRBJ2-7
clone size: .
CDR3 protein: CSAKAQGTSSYEQYF
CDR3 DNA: TGCAGTGCTAAAGCCCAGGGGACCAGCTCCTACGAGCAGTACTTC

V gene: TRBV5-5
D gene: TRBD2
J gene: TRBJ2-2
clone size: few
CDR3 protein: CASSRSGETPNTGELFF
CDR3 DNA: TGTGCCAGCAGCCGGAGCGGGGAGACACCGAACACCGGGGAGCTGTTTTTT

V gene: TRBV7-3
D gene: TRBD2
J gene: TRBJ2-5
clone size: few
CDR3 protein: CASSLNSGGTSETQYF
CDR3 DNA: TGTGCCAGCAGCTTAAACTCGGGAGGAACCTCGGAGACCCAGTACTTC

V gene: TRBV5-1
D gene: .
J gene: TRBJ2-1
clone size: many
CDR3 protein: CASTPDPSLLNEQFF
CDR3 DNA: TGCGCCAGCACCCCAGACCCGAGTCTTTTGAATGAGCAGTTCTTC

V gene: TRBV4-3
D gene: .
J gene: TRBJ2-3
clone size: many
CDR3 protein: CASSQDQAGRGTDTQYF
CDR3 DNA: TGCGCCAGCAGCCAAGATCAGGCAGGGCGAGGCACAGATACGCAGTATTTT

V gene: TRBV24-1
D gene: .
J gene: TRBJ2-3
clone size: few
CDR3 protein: CATSDDRGRTDTQYF
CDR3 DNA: TGTGCCACCAGTGACGACAGAGGCCGCACAGATACGCAGTATTTT

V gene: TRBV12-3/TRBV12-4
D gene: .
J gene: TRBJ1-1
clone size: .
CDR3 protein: CASSQQMGNTEAFF
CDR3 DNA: TGTGCCAGCAGCCAACAGATGGGGAACACTGAAGCTTTCTTT

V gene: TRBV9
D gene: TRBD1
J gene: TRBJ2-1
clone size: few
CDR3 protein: CASSVGTGSYNEQFF
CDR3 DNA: TGTGCCAGCAGCGTAGGGACAGGTTCCTACAATGAGCAGTTCTTC

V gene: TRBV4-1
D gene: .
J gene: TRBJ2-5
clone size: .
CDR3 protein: CASSHLMPGLQKETQYF
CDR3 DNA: TGCGCCAGCAGCCACCTGATGCCGGGACTCCAGAAAGAGACCCAGTACTTC

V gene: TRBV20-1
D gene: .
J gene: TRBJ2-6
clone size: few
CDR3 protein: CSANIGSSGANVLTF
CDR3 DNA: TGCAGTGCTAATATTGGGAGCTCTGGGGCCAACGTCCTGACTTTC